This T cell receptor beta chain was sequenced during a study of T cell responses to AZD1222 COVID-19 vaccine. The CDR3 runs 12 residues. The V and J ends lost 11 bases and 1 base respectively, with 11 bases between them. Germline V lookup: CDR1 MNHNY, CDR2 SVGAGI (reference sequence). About this clone itself: Its specificity is not known.

Study-level points and caveats: No repertoire was sampled before or during the peak T cell response, only after it.

The method was immunoSEQ multiplex PCR; TCRdb's version includes in-frame clones alone and lacks a portion of them. The data contain 150,000 or so clones, over 90% of them singletons. The J gene is TRBJ1-1, the V gene TRBV6-6, with D possibly being TRBD1 (6 bases). This receptor was taken from an adult in good health. Sequencing was performed on peripheral blood, taken on day 0 of AZD1222 vaccination. In DNA form, the CDR3 reads TGTGCCGCCTCGGACAGGAACACTGAAGCTTTCTTT. It encodes CAASDRNTEAFF.